This T cell receptor beta chain was obtained from a study of shared clonotypes between healthy human individuals. In germline, CDR1 is LGHNA, CDR2 YSLEER. Unmatched junction bases numbered 1, after V lost 3 bases and J lost 1 base. This CDR3 is 15 amino acids long. A note on this clone: Its antigen is as yet unknown.

Study outcomes and limitations: Measured sharing among donors was expected to vary with sequencing depth.

Unsorted PBMC DNA underwent sequencing on ten immunoSEQ deep assay plates. Method: immunoSEQ multiplex PCR; TCRdb's copy keeps in-frame clones and lacks some. Of about 480,000 clones listed, almost 80% are singletons. This receptor was taken from a woman aged 40 to 49 in good health. Some clones in this sample may be carry-over from other donors' samples. The V call is TRBV4-3, the J call TRBJ2-3, with 10 bases identical to TRBD1. The specimen was PBMCs. CDR3 loop: CASSQGTGGTDTQYF. CDR3 DNA sequence: TGCGCCAGCAGCCAGGGGACAGGGGGCACAGATACGCAGTATTTT.